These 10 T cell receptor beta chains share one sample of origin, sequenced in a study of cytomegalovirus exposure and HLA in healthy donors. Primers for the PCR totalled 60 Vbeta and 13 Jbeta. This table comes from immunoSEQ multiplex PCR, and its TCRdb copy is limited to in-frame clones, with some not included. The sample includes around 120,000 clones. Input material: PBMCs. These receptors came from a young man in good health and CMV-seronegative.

CDR3 bases: TGTGCCAGCAGCCAAGGAGGGTTCGGCGGGAGTCAGGAGCAGTACTTC. This codes for CASSQGGFGGSQEQYF. The chain employs TRBV4-2 and TRBJ2-7; 7 nucleotides agree with TRBD2. CDR3 length equals 16 residues. J was trimmed by 7 bases and V by 1 base; bases with no gene match: 13. The germline CDR1 and CDR2 sequences are LGHNA and YNFKEQ.

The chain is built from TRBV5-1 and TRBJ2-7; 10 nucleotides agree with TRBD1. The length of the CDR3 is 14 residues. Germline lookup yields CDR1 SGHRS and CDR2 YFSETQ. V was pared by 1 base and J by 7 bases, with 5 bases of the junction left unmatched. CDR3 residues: CASSLTGQGEEQYF. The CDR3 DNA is TGCGCCAGCAGCTTGACCGGACAGGGGGAAGAGCAGTACTTC.

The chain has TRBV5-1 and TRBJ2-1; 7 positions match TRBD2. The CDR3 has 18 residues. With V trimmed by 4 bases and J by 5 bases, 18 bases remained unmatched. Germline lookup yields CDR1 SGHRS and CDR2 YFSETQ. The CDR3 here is CASSLLRGLAEKHNEQFF. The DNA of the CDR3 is TGCGCCAGCAGCCTCCTCCGCGGGCTAGCGGAGAAGCACAATGAGCAGTTCTTC.

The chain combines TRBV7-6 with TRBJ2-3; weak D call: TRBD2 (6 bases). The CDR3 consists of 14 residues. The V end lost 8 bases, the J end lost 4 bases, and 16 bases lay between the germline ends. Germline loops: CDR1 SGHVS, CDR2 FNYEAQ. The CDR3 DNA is TGTGCCAGCGGCCCGACTAGTTCCGCAGATACGCAGTATTTT. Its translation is CASGPTSSADTQYF.

CDR3 sequence: CASRGREDSYNEQFF. In DNA form, the CDR3 reads TGTGCCAGCAGGGGGAGGGAGGACTCCTACAATGAGCAGTTCTTC. V is TRBV27 and J is TRBJ2-1; 7 nucleotides match TRBD2. Germline loops: CDR1 MNHEY, CDR2 SMNVEV (reference sequence). The CDR3 runs 15 residues. V lost 6 bases to trimming and J lost 0 bases; unmatched junction nucleotides: 5.

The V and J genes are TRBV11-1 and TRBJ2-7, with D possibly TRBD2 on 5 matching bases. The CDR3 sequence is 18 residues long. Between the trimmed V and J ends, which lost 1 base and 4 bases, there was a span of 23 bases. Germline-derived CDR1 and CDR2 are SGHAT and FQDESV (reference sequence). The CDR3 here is CASSLGGLKRVRSYEQYF. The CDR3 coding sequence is TGTGCCAGCAGCTTAGGGGGATTAAAGAGGGTTCGCTCTTACGAGCAGTACTTC.

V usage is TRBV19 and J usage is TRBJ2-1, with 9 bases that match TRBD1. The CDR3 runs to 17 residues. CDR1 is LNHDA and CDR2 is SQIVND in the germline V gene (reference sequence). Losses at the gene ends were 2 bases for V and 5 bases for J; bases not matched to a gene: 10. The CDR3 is CASSIRFRTGVHNEQFF. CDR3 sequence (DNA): TGTGCCAGTAGTATAAGGTTTCGGACAGGGGTCCACAATGAGCAGTTCTTC.

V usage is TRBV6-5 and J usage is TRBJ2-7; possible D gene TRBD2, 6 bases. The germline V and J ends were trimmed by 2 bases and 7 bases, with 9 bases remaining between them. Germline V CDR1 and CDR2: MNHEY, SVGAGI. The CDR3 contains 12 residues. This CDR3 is CASSYRGREQYF. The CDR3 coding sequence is TGTGCCAGCAGTTACCGGGGGAGGGAGCAGTACTTC.

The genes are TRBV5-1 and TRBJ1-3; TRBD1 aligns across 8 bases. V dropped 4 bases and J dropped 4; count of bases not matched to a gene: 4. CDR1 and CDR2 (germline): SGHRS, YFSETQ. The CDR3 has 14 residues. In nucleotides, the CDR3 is TGCGCCAGCAGCAAGGACAGGGCCGGAAACACCATATATTTT. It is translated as CASSKDRAGNTIYF.

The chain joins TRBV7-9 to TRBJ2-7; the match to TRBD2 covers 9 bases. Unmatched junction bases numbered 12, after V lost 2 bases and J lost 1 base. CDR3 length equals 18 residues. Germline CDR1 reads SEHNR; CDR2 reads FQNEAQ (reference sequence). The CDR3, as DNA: TGTGCCAGCAGCTTACGGGTGGGGCCTAGCGGGACTTCCTACGAGCAGTACTTC. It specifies CASSLRVGPSGTSYEQYF.